This TCR beta chain was captured in a study of cytomegalovirus exposure and HLA in healthy donors. Findings of the study overall: Earlier findings revealed that most TCR beta V segments proved productive either about 87% or about 30% of the time.

On this clone itself: The antigen remains undetermined. It is unclear where the CDR3 begins or ends on the DNA, so no DNA is shown, and the CDR3 is as TCRdb lists it.

Primers for the PCR totalled 60 Vbeta and 13 Jbeta. The data were produced by immunoSEQ multiplex PCR, yet TCRdb's version contains in-frame clones alone and is incomplete. Its listing shows under 70,000 clones. Termini included, the CDR3 measures 15 amino acids. Germline assignment: CDR1 SGDLS and CDR2 YYNGEE. Specimen: PBMCs. The chain links TRBV9 to TRBJ2-5; TRBD2 is taken as the D call from the table, unchecked against the DNA. The origin of this receptor is a woman between 25 and 40 years old in good health and CMV-seropositive. The CDR3 loop reads CASSVGPGSSREEYF.